These T cell receptor beta chains were read from a single sample in a study of T cell responses to AZD1222 COVID-19 vaccine. Clones were read by immunoSEQ multiplex PCR, and TCRdb kept only the in-frame ones, dropping some. The sample shows some 140,000 clones, roughly 90% of them seen only once. Here the sequenced sample was peripheral blood, taken on day 0 of AZD1222 vaccination. Receptor source: an adult in good health. Each CDR3 is given with its conserved first and last residue. The D gene is left open where the match is weak. Some rows have no size entry. The others give once, few or many, or a class for an expanded clone.

D gene,clone size,V gene,J gene,CDR3 DNA,CDR3 protein
.,.,TRBV28,TRBJ2-3,TGTGCCAGCAGCTCCACTTACAGGGTCGGCACAGATACGCAGTATTTT,CASSSTYRVGTDTQYF
.,.,TRBV5-1,TRBJ1-4,TGCGCCAGCAGCTTGGGTCAGGGAGGAGAAAAACTGTTTTTT,CASSLGQGGEKLFF
.,.,TRBV13,TRBJ2-3,TGTGCCAGCAGCCTGGACCCGACCCGCGATACGCAGTATTTT,CASSLDPTRDTQYF
.,.,TRBV13,TRBJ2-7,TGTGCCAGCAGCTTAGCGTACAGACTCTCCTACGAGCAGTACTTC,CASSLAYRLSYEQYF
.,.,TRBV11-2,TRBJ2-7,TGTGCCAGCAGCTCCCTCGGGCCCCTAGACTACGAGCAGTACTTC,CASSSLGPLDYEQYF
.,few,TRBV12-3/TRBV12-4,TRBJ2-5,TGTGCCAGCGGGCTGGACGAAGAGACCCAGTACTTC,CASGLDEETQYF
TRBD2,.,TRBV2,TRBJ2-6,TGTGCCAGGGGAGCGGGGGGACCTGGGGCCAACGTCCTGACTTTC,CARGAGGPGANVLTF
TRBD1,.,TRBV15,TRBJ1-4,TGTGCCACCAGCACCGACAGGGGTAGGGCTAATGAAAAACTGTTTTTT,CATSTDRGRANEKLFF
.,.,TRBV27,TRBJ1-1,TGTGCCAGCAGGCGAGGGCCGAACACTGAAGCTTTCTTT,CASRRGPNTEAFF
.,.,TRBV14,TRBJ1-2,TGTGCCAGCAGCCCGGGGGTGCTAGGAGGCTACACCTTC,CASSPGVLGGYTF
.,once,TRBV9,TRBJ1-6,TGTGCCAGCAGCGTAGGAGCAGACAGGAATTCACCCCTCCACTTT,CASSVGADRNSPLHF
TRBD2,.,TRBV11-2,TRBJ2-3,TGTGCCAGCAGCTTCGGGGGGACAGATACGCAGTATTTT,CASSFGGTDTQYF
.,.,TRBV6-5,TRBJ1-5,TGTGCCAGCAGTTACCGCAATAATCAGCCCCAGCATTTT,CASSYRNNQPQHF
TRBD1,.,TRBV7-2,TRBJ2-1,TGTGCCAGCAGCCCTGACAGGGGGCGAAGCAATGAGCAGTTCTTC,CASSPDRGRSNEQFF
.,.,TRBV7-9,TRBJ1-3,TGTGCCAGCAGCTTAGCGCGATTAGGGAGTGGAAACACCATATATTTT,CASSLARLGSGNTIYF
TRBD1,.,TRBV29-1,TRBJ2-1,TGCAGCGTTGGGAGACAGGGGGCGGGTTGGGATGAGCAGTTCTTC,CSVGRQGAGWDEQFF
.,.,TRBV5-6,TRBJ2-7,TGTGCCAGCAGCTTTGTGGCAGGGAGCTCCTACGAGCAGTACTTC,CASSFVAGSSYEQYF